Listed below are T cell receptor beta chains from one sample, sequenced in a study of prognosis after radiotherapy for stage I lung cancer. TCRdb used MiXCR to reprocess the multiplex PCR reads, holding one entry per CDR3 protein. Of 45,000 to 70,000 distinct CDR3 sequences listed, about 30% were seen once; the top ten hold less than 8%. The sample in question was PBMCs, obtained before or after stereotactic body radiation therapy (not recorded which). These receptors originate from a donor aged 50 or older with non-small cell lung cancer. The CDR3 runs from the conserved cysteine through the conserved F or W. The order of the fields is CDR3 protein, CDR3 DNA, clone size, D gene, J gene, V gene. A D gene is named only where the DNA matches it firmly. The size of a clone is reported for some rows only, either as once, few or many, or as a class for expanded clones.

cdr3_aa: CASSLSGQGSQQYF
cdr3_nt: TGTGCCAGCAGTTTATCGGGACAGGGATCCCAGCAGTACTTC
clone_size: -
d_call: TRBD1
j_call: TRBJ2-7
v_call: TRBV27

cdr3_aa: CASRAGTTGTSGGARSGTQYF
cdr3_nt: TGTGCCAGCAGGGCAGGGACGACCGGGACTAGCGGGGGGGCCCGATCTGGCACGCAGTATTTT
clone_size: many
d_call: TRBD2
j_call: TRBJ2-3
v_call: TRBV6-2/TRBV6-3

cdr3_aa: CASSPHKMSSYNEQFF
cdr3_nt: TGTGCCAGCAGCCCCCATAAAATGAGCTCCTACAATGAGCAGTTCTTC
clone_size: -
d_call: -
j_call: TRBJ2-1
v_call: TRBV28

cdr3_aa: CAISSPGTGEYEQYF
cdr3_nt: TGTGCCATCAGTTCCCCCGGGACAGGGGAGTACGAGCAGTACTTC
clone_size: many
d_call: TRBD1
j_call: TRBJ2-7
v_call: TRBV10-3

cdr3_aa: CASSPGTYSSGANVLTF
cdr3_nt: TGTGCCAGCAGCCCCGGGACATACAGCTCTGGGGCCAACGTCCTGACTTTC
clone_size: -
d_call: -
j_call: TRBJ2-6
v_call: TRBV3-1

cdr3_aa: CASSLVWGSTNEKLFF
cdr3_nt: TGTGCCAGCAGCTTAGTTTGGGGTTCCACTAATGAAAAACTGTTTTTT
clone_size: -
d_call: -
j_call: TRBJ1-4
v_call: TRBV7-2

cdr3_aa: CASYTPGQPSSYNEQFF
cdr3_nt: TGTGCCAGCTACACCCCGGGACAACCTTCCTCCTACAATGAGCAGTTCTTC
clone_size: many
d_call: -
j_call: TRBJ2-1
v_call: TRBV6-1

cdr3_aa: CASSPPPARTDTQYF
cdr3_nt: TGTGCCAGCTCACCACCCCCCGCCCGCACAGATACGCAGTATTTT
clone_size: many
d_call: -
j_call: TRBJ2-3
v_call: TRBV18

cdr3_aa: CASSPRGQGSNQPQHF
cdr3_nt: TGTGCCAGCAGTCCACGCGGGCAGGGGAGCAATCAGCCCCAGCATTTT
clone_size: many
d_call: -
j_call: TRBJ1-5
v_call: TRBV6-1

cdr3_aa: CSARDDRKINEQYF
cdr3_nt: TGCAGTGCTAGAGATGACAGGAAGATCAACGAGCAGTACTTC
clone_size: many
d_call: -
j_call: TRBJ2-7
v_call: TRBV20-1

cdr3_aa: CASSLDRGPYNEQFF
cdr3_nt: TGCGCCAGCAGCTTGGACAGGGGGCCCTACAATGAGCAGTTCTTC
clone_size: many
d_call: TRBD1
j_call: TRBJ2-1
v_call: TRBV5-1

cdr3_aa: CASSSGTGANEQFF
cdr3_nt: TGTGCCAGCAGCTCAGGAACGGGGGCCAATGAGCAGTTCTTC
clone_size: many
d_call: -
j_call: TRBJ2-1
v_call: TRBV7-9

cdr3_aa: CASSQKVRNEQFF
cdr3_nt: TGTGCCAGCAGCCAAAAGGTTCGGAATGAGCAGTTCTTC
clone_size: -
d_call: -
j_call: TRBJ2-1
v_call: TRBV3-1

cdr3_aa: CASIPTGAPNQPQHF
cdr3_nt: TGTGCCAGTATCCCCACCGGGGCCCCCAATCAGCCCCAGCATTTT
clone_size: many
d_call: -
j_call: TRBJ1-5
v_call: TRBV19

cdr3_aa: CASTPDRGGYGYTF
cdr3_nt: TGTGCCAGTACCCCGGACAGGGGAGGCTATGGCTACACCTTC
clone_size: many
d_call: TRBD1
j_call: TRBJ1-2
v_call: TRBV19

cdr3_aa: CASSQHKGNGANVLTF
cdr3_nt: TGCGCCAGCAGCCAACACAAGGGGAACGGGGCCAACGTCCTGACTTTC
clone_size: many
d_call: -
j_call: TRBJ2-6
v_call: TRBV4-3

cdr3_aa: CASSGPVGLGTGELFF
cdr3_nt: TGTGCCAGCAGCGGCCCGGTGGGGCTTGGCACCGGGGAGCTGTTTTTT
clone_size: many
d_call: -
j_call: TRBJ2-2
v_call: TRBV9

cdr3_aa: CASIYGSGGRNEQFF
cdr3_nt: TGTGCCAGCATCTACGGTAGCGGGGGGAGGAATGAGCAGTTCTTC
clone_size: -
d_call: TRBD2
j_call: TRBJ2-1
v_call: TRBV12-3/TRBV12-4

cdr3_aa: CASSFGRSTQYF
cdr3_nt: TGTGCCAGCAGCTTTGGTAGAAGTACGCAGTATTTT
clone_size: many
d_call: -
j_call: TRBJ2-3
v_call: TRBV7-9

cdr3_aa: CASSLDGLSESSYNEQFF
cdr3_nt: TGTGCCAGCAGCTTAGATGGCCTCTCGGAGAGCTCCTACAATGAGCAGTTCTTC
clone_size: many
d_call: -
j_call: TRBJ2-1
v_call: TRBV11-2

cdr3_aa: CASSLSPSDRVAFF
cdr3_nt: TGCGCCAGCAGCCTTTCCCCTTCGGACAGGGTGGCTTTCTTT
clone_size: many
d_call: TRBD1
j_call: TRBJ1-1
v_call: TRBV5-1

cdr3_aa: CASRAGGGQNTEAFF
cdr3_nt: TGCGCCAGCCGGGCCGGGGGGGGGCAGAACACTGAAGCTTTCTTT
clone_size: many
d_call: -
j_call: TRBJ1-1
v_call: TRBV5-1

cdr3_aa: CASSLAGTSVYNEQFF
cdr3_nt: TGTGCCAGCAGCTTAGCCGGGACTAGTGTGTACAATGAGCAGTTCTTC
clone_size: many
d_call: TRBD2
j_call: TRBJ2-1
v_call: TRBV7-8

cdr3_aa: CASSPAGDQSNEQFF
cdr3_nt: TGTGCCAGCTCACCAGCGGGGGACCAATCCAATGAGCAGTTCTTC
clone_size: many
d_call: TRBD2
j_call: TRBJ2-1
v_call: TRBV18

cdr3_aa: CASSEMVQAALQF
cdr3_nt: TGTGCCAGCAGTGAAATGGTTCAGGCAGCCCTCCAATTT
clone_size: -
d_call: -
j_call: TRBJ1-6
v_call: TRBV6-1

cdr3_aa: CSARDLLASSTDTQYF
cdr3_nt: TGCAGTGCTAGAGACTTACTAGCGAGTTCCACAGATACGCAGTATTTT
clone_size: many
d_call: TRBD2
j_call: TRBJ2-3
v_call: TRBV20-1

cdr3_aa: CASSQDVRDYGYTF
cdr3_nt: TGCGCCAGCAGCCAAGATGTGCGGGACTATGGCTACACCTTC
clone_size: many
d_call: -
j_call: TRBJ1-2
v_call: TRBV4-1

cdr3_aa: CAWQRGVNSPHYF
cdr3_nt: TGTGCCTGGCAGAGGGGAGTTAATTCACCCCACTACTTT
clone_size: -
d_call: -
j_call: TRBJ1-6
v_call: TRBV30

cdr3_aa: CAWSVKAGAYNEQFF
cdr3_nt: TGTGCCTGGAGTGTAAAAGCGGGGGCCTACAATGAGCAGTTCTTC
clone_size: many
d_call: TRBD2
j_call: TRBJ2-1
v_call: TRBV30

cdr3_aa: CASSRDRASTDTQYF
cdr3_nt: TGTGCCAGTAGCCGGGACAGGGCCAGCACAGATACGCAGTATTTT
clone_size: many
d_call: TRBD1
j_call: TRBJ2-3
v_call: TRBV19

cdr3_aa: CASSHSGIGNQTQHF
cdr3_nt: TGTGCCAGCAGTCACTCAGGGATAGGCAATCAGACACAGCATTTT
clone_size: once
d_call: -
j_call: TRBJ1-5
v_call: TRBV6-5

cdr3_aa: CASSFMTDVYGYTF
cdr3_nt: TGTGCCAGCAGCTTCATGACGGACGTCTATGGCTACACCTTC
clone_size: many
d_call: -
j_call: TRBJ1-2
v_call: TRBV7-8

cdr3_aa: CASGDSSNQPQHF
cdr3_nt: TGTGCCAGTGGGGACAGTAGCAATCAGCCCCAGCATTTT
clone_size: many
d_call: TRBD1
j_call: TRBJ1-5
v_call: TRBV19

cdr3_aa: CASSERAYGYTF
cdr3_nt: TGTGCCAGCAGTGAAAGGGCATATGGCTACACCTTC
clone_size: many
d_call: -
j_call: TRBJ1-2
v_call: TRBV25-1

cdr3_aa: CASSSGQGSKKLFF
cdr3_nt: TGCGCCAGCAGCTCGGGACAGGGGTCGAAAAAACTGTTTTTT
clone_size: many
d_call: TRBD1
j_call: TRBJ1-4
v_call: TRBV4-1

cdr3_aa: CASSLDQGAWGAFF
cdr3_nt: TGTGCCAGCAGCTTGGATCAGGGGGCTTGGGGAGCTTTCTTT
clone_size: many
d_call: TRBD1
j_call: TRBJ1-1
v_call: TRBV13

cdr3_aa: CASSGTGTAQGYTF
cdr3_nt: TGTGCCAGCAGTGGGACCGGGACGGCCCAGGGCTACACCTTC
clone_size: -
d_call: -
j_call: TRBJ1-2
v_call: TRBV6-1

cdr3_aa: CSSSYTVRDEQYF
cdr3_nt: TGTTCCAGCAGTTACACCGTAAGGGACGAGCAGTACTTC
clone_size: -
d_call: -
j_call: TRBJ2-7
v_call: TRBV6-5

cdr3_aa: CSAARTGVIYEQYF
cdr3_nt: TGCAGTGCTGCCAGGACAGGGGTGATCTACGAGCAGTACTTC
clone_size: many
d_call: TRBD1
j_call: TRBJ2-7
v_call: TRBV20-1

cdr3_aa: CASTFANEQFF
cdr3_nt: TGTGCCAGCACCTTCGCAAATGAGCAGTTCTTC
clone_size: many
d_call: -
j_call: TRBJ2-1
v_call: TRBV2

cdr3_aa: CSASLGTSYEQYF
cdr3_nt: TGCAGTGCTAGTCTCGGCACCTCCTACGAGCAGTACTTC
clone_size: many
d_call: -
j_call: TRBJ2-7
v_call: TRBV20-1

cdr3_aa: CASSFGTGPYEQYF
cdr3_nt: TGTGCCAGCAGCTTCGGTACAGGGCCCTACGAGCAGTACTTC
clone_size: -
d_call: -
j_call: TRBJ2-7
v_call: TRBV5-5

cdr3_aa: CASSSTVSGNTIYF
cdr3_nt: TGCGCCAGCAGCTCCACAGTCTCTGGAAACACCATATATTTT
clone_size: many
d_call: -
j_call: TRBJ1-3
v_call: TRBV5-1

cdr3_aa: CAWGGQGIGNQPQHF
cdr3_nt: TGTGCCTGGGGGGGGCAGGGGATAGGCAATCAGCCCCAGCATTTT
clone_size: many
d_call: -
j_call: TRBJ1-5
v_call: TRBV2

cdr3_aa: CASSLMCGVLRALGQFF
cdr3_nt: TGTGCCAGCAGCTTAATGTGTGGCGTGCTCCGAGCTCTAGGGCAGTTCTTC
clone_size: -
d_call: -
j_call: TRBJ2-1
v_call: TRBV13

cdr3_aa: CASSQVRGTNGYTF
cdr3_nt: TGTGCCAGCAGCCAAGTTAGAGGGACAAATGGCTACACCTTC
clone_size: many
d_call: -
j_call: TRBJ1-2
v_call: TRBV3-1

cdr3_aa: CASKTGVDTEAFF
cdr3_nt: TGTGCCAGCAAGACAGGGGTGGATACTGAAGCTTTCTTT
clone_size: -
d_call: TRBD1
j_call: TRBJ1-1
v_call: TRBV6-1

cdr3_aa: CASSPRDRGPNQPQHF
cdr3_nt: TGTGCCAGCAGCCCCCGGGACAGGGGACCCAATCAGCCCCAGCATTTT
clone_size: many
d_call: TRBD1
j_call: TRBJ1-5
v_call: TRBV7-2

cdr3_aa: CASTWDRINYGYTF
cdr3_nt: TGTGCCAGCACCTGGGACAGAATTAACTATGGCTACACCTTC
clone_size: many
d_call: TRBD1
j_call: TRBJ1-2
v_call: TRBV2

cdr3_aa: CASSDPQGLGNTIYF
cdr3_nt: TGTGCCAGCAGTGATCCTCAAGGGTTGGGAAACACCATATATTTT
clone_size: many
d_call: -
j_call: TRBJ1-3
v_call: TRBV25-1

cdr3_aa: CASSAMGQGNTEAFF
cdr3_nt: TGTGCCAGCAGTGCCATGGGACAGGGGAACACTGAAGCTTTCTTT
clone_size: many
d_call: TRBD1
j_call: TRBJ1-1
v_call: TRBV2

cdr3_aa: CASGDTAQPQHF
cdr3_nt: TGTGCCAGCGGGGACACAGCACAGCCCCAGCATTTT
clone_size: many
d_call: -
j_call: TRBJ1-5
v_call: TRBV28

cdr3_aa: CAWKDFQWGDTQYF
cdr3_nt: TGTGCCTGGAAAGACTTCCAATGGGGAGATACGCAGTATTTT
clone_size: many
d_call: -
j_call: TRBJ2-3
v_call: TRBV30

cdr3_aa: CASSSAMTSQETQYF
cdr3_nt: TGTGCCAGCAGCTCTGCGATGACTAGCCAAGAGACCCAGTACTTC
clone_size: -
d_call: -
j_call: TRBJ2-5
v_call: TRBV5-6

cdr3_aa: CASSLAIAAGGSGANVLTF
cdr3_nt: TGTGCCAGCAGCTTAGCGATAGCGGCAGGGGGCTCTGGGGCCAACGTCCTGACTTTC
clone_size: many
d_call: -
j_call: TRBJ2-6
v_call: TRBV7-2